What follows are 27 T cell receptor beta chains derived from one specimen sequenced in a study of OX40 agonist ivuxolimab in advanced cancers. To prepare the library, the immunoSEQ multiplex PCR assay was applied. TCRdb retrieved this table from immuneACCESS and kept in-frame rearrangements only. Not all clones are present; in checked studies, unresolved V genes account for under half, and no reason is known for the remainder. The sample includes over 80,000 clones, with about 87% observed a single time. Of the sample, about 4.7% is held by the ten largest clones. The specimen was CD4+ or CD8+ T cells sorted from blood, collected in a trial of the OX40 agonist ivuxolimab. Receptors were obtained from an adult with an advanced solid tumor such as melanoma, head and neck, liver or kidney cancer.

In this sample, this clone turned up once. The chain uses TRBV7-7 and TRBJ2-7; TRBD2 is a possible D gene (5 bases). Germline V gives CDR1 SSHAT, CDR2 FNYEAQ (reference sequence). The CDR3 totals 10 residues. Here the CDR3 DNA reads TGTGCTAGCAGCGACCCCCGGGGTCGCGTC. It translates to CASSDPRGRV.

This chain joins TRBV19 and TRBJ2-7; unclear D gene. The CDR3 runs to 13 residues. Per the germline V gene, CDR1 is LNHDA and CDR2 is SQIVND (reference sequence). V lost 5 bases and J 1 base, leaving 9 bases between the germline ends. The chain's CDR3 is CASSVQKSYEQYF. CDR3 nucleotides: TGTGCCAGTAGTGTGCAGAAATCCTACGAGCAGTACTTC.

This chain uses TRBV5-1 with TRBJ1-4; D call uncertain. Trimming took 4 bases from V and 0 from J, leaving 10 bases between them. Per the germline V gene, CDR1 is SGHRS and CDR2 is YFSETQ. The CDR3 extends over 15 amino acids. The CDR3 bases are TGCGCCAGCAGCACCGACCCCGCAACTAATGAAAAACTGTTTTTT. This translates into CASSTDPATNEKLFF. The full variable domain, in which reference TRBV5-1 and TRBJ1-4 provide the parts outside the CDR3, is KAGVTQTPRYLIKTRGQQVTLSCSPISGHRSVSWYQQTPGQGLQFLFEYFSETQRNKGNFPGRFSGRQFSNSRSEMNVSTLELGDSALYLCASSTDPATNEKLFFGSGTQLSVL.

The rearrangement joins TRBV5-4 to TRBJ1-6; no definite D call. Trimming removed 2 bases from V and 9 bases from J, with 12 bases in between. The CDR3 totals 14 residues. Germline assignment: CDR1 SGHNT and CDR2 YYREEE (reference sequence). The CDR3 DNA is TGTGCCAGCAGCTTAGTCTCGAGTGGTTCACCCCTCCACTTT. Protein product: CASSLVSSGSPLHF.

This sequence joins TRBV18 and TRBJ1-1; D uncertain. CDR1 is KGHSH and CDR2 is LQKENI in the germline V gene. Between the trimmed V and J ends, which lost 1 base and 4 bases, there was a span of 16 bases. The CDR3 loop spans 16 amino acids. CDR3 sequence (DNA): TGTGCCAGCTCACCACTACCTTATCAGCCGGCCACTGAAGCTTTCTTT. Translated: CASSPLPYQPATEAFF.

The J gene is TRBJ1-4, the V gene TRBV30, with D hard to call. The V gene lost 0 bases and the J gene lost 2 bases, with 10 bases spanning the gap. Germline CDR1 and CDR2: GTSNPN and SVGIG (reference sequence). The CDR3 is made up of 15 amino acids. The CDR3 loop reads CAWSVSGATNEKLFF. CDR3 nucleotide sequence: TGTGCCTGGAGTGTATCTGGAGCCACTAATGAAAAACTGTTTTTT.

V usage is TRBV15 and J usage is TRBJ1-2; no reliable D call. The length of the CDR3 is 15 residues. Trimming shortened V by 5 bases and J by 5 bases, and 18 bases separated the two germline ends. Germline V gene sequence: CDR1 LNHNV, CDR2 YYDKDF (reference sequence). The CDR3 here is CATSAAVRTSYGYTF. The DNA of the CDR3 is TGTGCCACCAGCGCGGCGGTCAGGACTTCTTATGGCTACACCTTC. The variable domain in full, with the rest retrieved from reference TRBV15 and TRBJ1-2, is DAMVIQNPRYQVTQFGKPVTLSCSQTLNHNVMYWYQQKSSQAPKLLFHYYDKDFNNEADTPDNFQSRRPNTSFCFLDIRSPGLGDTAMYLCATSAAVRTSYGYTFGSGTRLTVV.

The rearrangement links TRBV5-4 to TRBJ1-1, with no clear D. Trimming removed 2 bases at V and 0 bases at J, with 8 bases between. The V gene's germline CDR1 is SGHNT and CDR2 YYREEE (reference sequence). The CDR3 is 14 residues long. The CDR3 loop reads CASSFGIMNTEAFF. Here the CDR3 DNA reads TGTGCCAGCAGCTTTGGAATTATGAACACTGAAGCTTTCTTT.

The CDR3 region is CASSFRIQRSSYNEQFF. DNA of the CDR3: TGTGCCAGCAGCTTTCGGATCCAGCGGAGCTCCTACAATGAGCAGTTCTTC. The gene calls are TRBV7-8 and TRBJ2-1, with D possibly being TRBD2 (5 bases). V was pared by 3 bases and J by 0 bases, with 15 bases between. Germline lookup yields CDR1 SGHVS and CDR2 FQNEAQ. This CDR3 is built from 17 residues.

This chain uses TRBV28 with TRBJ2-1; 13 nucleotides match TRBD2. The germline gives CDR1 MDHEN, CDR2 SYDVKM. V lost 6 bases to trimming and J lost 4 bases; unmatched junction nucleotides: 6. This CDR3 is 16 amino acids long. The CDR3 nucleotides are TGTGCCAGCAGGCTACCGGGACTAGCGGGATACAATGAGCAGTTCTTC. This sequence encodes CASRLPGLAGYNEQFF.

This sequence joins TRBV27 and TRBJ2-6; D is perhaps TRBD2 (5 bases). Trimming stripped 4 bases from V and 0 bases from J, with 13 bases between. The CDR3 contains 17 residues. From germline, CDR1 is MNHEY and CDR2 SMNVEV (reference sequence). The CDR3 spells CASSSSSGTSGANVLTF. The CDR3 DNA sequence: TGTGCCAGCAGTTCGTCGAGCGGAACCTCTGGGGCCAACGTCCTGACTTTC.

The rearrangement joins TRBV29-1 to TRBJ2-1, with TRBD1 identical over 9 bases. The V gene end was trimmed by 0 bases and the J gene end by 1 base; junction bases not matched to a gene: 7. The CDR3 has 17 amino acids. From germline, CDR1 is SQVTM and CDR2 ANQGSEA. The CDR3 DNA is TGCAGCGTTGAAGATCGTACAGGGGGCAAGTCCTACAATGAGCAGTTCTTC. Protein product: CSVEDRTGGKSYNEQFF.

The rearrangement uses TRBV6-5 and TRBJ2-3; TRBD2 agrees at 9 bases. Germline CDR1 MNHEY, CDR2 SVGAGI. The CDR3 consists of 14 residues. The J segment lost 4 bases and the V segment lost 10 bases, leaving 9 bases of the junction unmatched. This CDR3 reads CATLGSGSPDTQYF. The CDR3 coding sequence is TGTGCCACCCTGGGTAGCGGGAGCCCAGATACGCAGTATTTT.

The J gene is TRBJ1-1, the V gene TRBV18, with 7 bases aligning to TRBD1. This CDR3 has 14 residues. V gave up 3 bases and J gave up 7 bases; unmatched junction bases: 8. In germline, CDR1 is KGHSH, CDR2 LQKENI. CDR3 residues: CASSPSTGAYEAFF. The CDR3 coding sequence is TGTGCCAGCTCACCGTCAACAGGGGCATATGAAGCTTTCTTT. Full variable domain (missing parts from reference TRBV18 and TRBJ1-1): NAGVMQNPRHLVRRRGQEARLRCSPMKGHSHVYWYRQLPEEGLKFMVYLQKENIIDESGMPKERFSAEFPKEGPSILRIQQVVRGDSAAYFCASSPSTGAYEAFFGQGTRLTVV.

V is TRBV6-5 and J is TRBJ1-1; no clear D gene. The CDR3 has 15 residues. The V gene's germline CDR1 is MNHEY and CDR2 SVGAGI. V dropped 0 bases and J dropped 3 bases, with 11 bases sitting between them. CDR3 in DNA: TGTGCCAGCAGTTACTCGGCCAGGAGATACACTGAAGCTTTCTTT. It specifies CASSYSARRYTEAFF.

V is TRBV9 and J is TRBJ1-5, with 8 bases aligning to TRBD1. V dropped 4 bases and J dropped 6; count of bases not matched to a gene: 9. Germline V CDR1 and CDR2: SGDLS, YYNGEE. This CDR3 contains 15 residues. The DNA of the CDR3 is TGTGCCAGCAGCCCCACGACAGGGGCAGGTCAGCCCCAGCATTTT. As protein: CASSPTTGAGQPQHF.

This clone is a singleton in its sample. The rearrangement links TRBV6-1 to TRBJ2-3; 12 nucleotides align to TRBD2. This CDR3 has 17 residues. In germline, CDR1 is MNHNS, CDR2 SASEGT. J gave up 2 bases and V 4 bases, and 7 bases lay outside the gene matches. CDR3 in amino acids: CASSALAGGGDTDTQYF. The CDR3 DNA reads TGTGCCAGCAGTGCACTAGCGGGAGGTGGGGACACAGATACGCAGTATTTT.

This chain connects TRBV5-1 to TRBJ2-1; perhaps TRBD2 as D (5 bases). CDR1 and CDR2 from the germline V gene are SGHRS and YFSETQ. The germline V and J ends were trimmed by 0 bases and 0 bases, with 7 bases remaining between them. The CDR3 has 15 amino acids. Here the CDR3 reads CASSLEGSSYNEQFF. The CDR3 DNA follows: TGCGCCAGCAGCTTGGAAGGGAGCTCCTACAATGAGCAGTTCTTC.

The chain recombines TRBV2 with TRBJ1-2; D may be TRBD1 (5 bases). Deletions cut 2 bases from V and 4 bases from J, with 11 bases between. Germline loops: CDR1 SNHLY, CDR2 FYNNEI. This CDR3 contains 14 residues. The DNA for the CDR3 is TGTGCCAGCAGTGAATCCCGGGGCATCTATGGCTACACCTTC. This translates into CASSESRGIYGYTF.

The chain is built from TRBV11-3 and TRBJ2-6; D unresolved. Deletions cut 1 base from V and 2 bases from J, with 6 bases between. Germline-derived CDR1 and CDR2 are SGHNT and YENEEA. This CDR3 comprises 15 residues. CDR3 in DNA: TGTGCCAGCAGCTTAGGGGGTCCTGGGGCCAACGTCCTGACTTTC. Its protein is CASSLGGPGANVLTF.

The chain has TRBV11-3 and TRBJ2-5; 9 nucleotides match TRBD1. CDR3 length equals 14 residues. V gave up 3 bases and J gave up 7 bases; unmatched junction bases: 6. From germline, CDR1 is SGHNT and CDR2 YENEEA. The CDR3 reads CASSFRDRDRTQYF. DNA of the CDR3: TGTGCCAGCAGCTTCCGGGACAGGGATCGGACCCAGTACTTC.

Here the CDR3 reads CASSSGGLGRETLNTEAFF. The CDR3 DNA sequence: TGCGCCAGCAGCTCGGGGGGCTTGGGCAGGGAAACCTTGAACACTGAAGCTTTCTTT. J is TRBJ1-1 and V is TRBV5-1; possible D gene TRBD1, 6 bases. Germline values: CDR1 SGHRS, CDR2 YFSETQ. This CDR3 is built from 19 residues. With 3 bases removed from V and 0 bases from J, the gap between germline ends came to 24 bases.

The J gene is TRBJ2-2, the V gene TRBV6-5, with TRBD2 matching over 8 bases. The germline V gene has CDR1 MNHEY and CDR2 SVGAGI. This CDR3 has 14 amino acids. V gave up 5 bases and J gave up 7 bases; unmatched junction bases: 6. The DNA of the CDR3 is TGTGCCAGCAGTCCGCTCACTAGCGGCGGGGAGCTGTTTTTT. Protein: CASSPLTSGGELFF.

The chain carries TRBV6-4 and TRBJ2-2, with 10 bases that match TRBD2. Trimming at V came to 9 bases and at J to 5 bases, leaving 3 bases not matched to a gene. This CDR3 spans 13 amino acids. In germline, CDR1 is MRHNA, CDR2 SNTAGT. The CDR3 DNA sequence: TGTGCCAGTAGGACTAGCGGAACCGGGGAGCTGTTTTTT. Protein sequence: CASRTSGTGELFF.

This chain uses TRBV19 with TRBJ2-3; TRBD1 matches 9 bases. The CDR3 totals 16 residues. With 5 bases clipped from V and 0 bases from J, the junction kept 6 bases outside the gene matches. Per the germline V gene, CDR1 is LNHDA and CDR2 is SQIVND (reference sequence). The CDR3 sequence: CASSSRGQGSTDTQYF. CDR3 DNA sequence: TGTGCCAGTAGTTCACGGGGACAGGGTAGCACAGATACGCAGTATTTT.

V and J are TRBV28 and TRBJ2-7; D remains unclear. Germline assignment: CDR1 MDHEN and CDR2 SYDVKM. The V gene lost 3 bases and the J gene lost 4 bases, with 16 bases spanning the gap. CDR3 length: 15 residues. The chain's CDR3 is CASSFPWGSSYEQYF. CDR3 sequence (DNA): TGTGCCAGCAGTTTCCCATGGGGTAGTTCGTACGAGCAGTACTTC.

The CDR3 DNA sequence: TGTGCCTGGAGCCCCGGAGTGAACACTGAAGCTTTCTTT. This sequence encodes CAWSPGVNTEAFF. The chain joins TRBV30 to TRBJ1-1; D uncertain. This CDR3 spans 13 amino acids. The germline V and J ends were trimmed by 3 bases and 0 bases, with 8 bases remaining between them. Germline lookup yields CDR1 GTSNPN and CDR2 SVGIG (reference sequence).